What follows describes a single TCR beta chain. Its target is unknown. Germline V gives CDR1 SQVTM, CDR2 ANQGSEA. The J segment lost 1 base and the V segment lost 6 bases, leaving 0 bases of the junction unmatched. The CDR3 totals 13 residues. Sequencing used immunoSEQ multiplex PCR; TCRdb keeps in-frame clones, though not all of them. The profile shows 50,000 to 75,000 clones, about 96% of them singletons. This sample was included in a study of brain T cells in children with intractable seizures. Notes on the study in general: Viral specificity was inferred only from CDR3 similarity; HCMV serostatus was unknown.

Surgery cases with the highest brain T cell transcript signatures were chosen for sequencing. The specimen was peripheral blood, collected at surgery. The chain joins TRBV29-1 to TRBJ2-3, with 11 bases identical to TRBD2. The sequence was collected from a boy in the first two years of life with focal cortical dysplasia and intractable seizures. CDR3 in DNA: TGCAGCGTGGGACTAGCGGGCACAGATACGCAGTATTTT. It yields the protein CSVGLAGTDTQYF.